These T cell receptor beta chains were read from a single sample in a study of blood T cell repertoires in COVID-19. Some clones are missing from TCRdb's copy, which holds only in-frame ones; the method was immunoSEQ multiplex PCR. The sample shows some 320,000 clones, roughly 90% of them seen only once. Sequenced input: PBMCs or T cells enriched from blood (not recorded which). The origin of the receptors is a man aged 55 to 70 who had recovered from COVID-19. CDR3s include the opening cysteine and the closing phenylalanine or tryptophan. The D gene is left open where the match is weak. Expanded clones get a size class; other rows say once, few or many, or leave the size out.

clone_size	v_call	j_call	d_call	cdr3_aa	cdr3_nt
.	TRBV9	TRBJ2-7	.	CASSEGGGTEQYF	TGTGCCAGCAGCGAGGGGGGAGGGACCGAGCAGTACTTC
once	TRBV18	TRBJ2-1	TRBD2	CASSQGPRELQGSYNEQFF	TGTGCCAGCTCACAGGGGCCGCGGGAGCTTCAAGGGTCCTACAATGAGCAGTTCTTC
.	TRBV2	TRBJ2-7	TRBD1	CASSDGTGPYEQYF	TGTGCCAGCAGTGATGGGACAGGGCCCTACGAGCAGTACTTC
once	TRBV11-1	TRBJ2-5	.	CASKSYGVETQYF	TGTGCCAGCAAAAGCTATGGTGTAGAGACCCAGTACTTC
.	TRBV7-6	TRBJ2-3	TRBD2	CASSRGLAGSTDTQYF	TGTGCCAGCAGCCGCGGACTAGCGGGGAGCACAGATACGCAGTATTTT
.	TRBV4-2	TRBJ2-7	TRBD2	CASSQEGNGGGDEQYF	TGTGCCAGCAGCCAAGAAGGGAACGGGGGGGGTGACGAGCAGTACTTC
.	TRBV14	TRBJ2-2	TRBD2	CASHPLAGGPVGELFF	TGTGCCAGCCATCCCCTAGCGGGAGGGCCTGTCGGGGAGCTGTTTTTT
few	TRBV11-3	TRBJ1-4	TRBD1	CASSEQGANEKLFF	TGTGCCAGCAGCGAACAGGGGGCTAATGAAAAACTGTTTTTT
.	TRBV10-1	TRBJ1-1	.	CASSERSISTEAFF	TGCGCCAGCAGTGAACGGTCAATTAGTACTGAAGCTTTCTTT
.	TRBV6-2/TRBV6-3	TRBJ2-2	TRBD2	CASCRAGGNTGELFF	TGTGCCAGCTGCCGGGCGGGAGGGAACACCGGGGAGCTGTTTTTT
.	TRBV5-1	TRBJ1-2	TRBD1	CASSWTGGANGYTF	TGCGCCAGCAGCTGGACAGGGGGCGCGAATGGCTACACCTTC
.	TRBV27	TRBJ2-3	TRBD1	CASRSGGAGDTQYF	TGTGCCAGCAGATCAGGGGGCGCGGGAGATACGCAGTATTTT
.	TRBV6-1	TRBJ1-1	.	CASSEALHLGAFF	TGTGCCAGCAGTGAAGCTTTGCACCTCGGAGCTTTCTTT
.	TRBV11-3	TRBJ1-6	.	CASSLNPENSPLHF	TGTGCCAGCAGCCTGAACCCCGAGAATTCACCCCTCCACTTT
.	TRBV9	TRBJ2-3	.	CASSVAGTDTQYF	TGTGCCAGCAGCGTAGCCGGCACAGATACGCAGTATTTT
.	TRBV5-1	TRBJ2-3	TRBD2	CASSSSGGNSRWADTQYF	TGCGCCAGCAGTAGCAGCGGGGGGAATTCTCGATGGGCAGATACGCAGTATTTT
.	TRBV12-5	TRBJ2-5	TRBD2	CASGGNWAAGGQETQYF	TGTGCTAGTGGAGGGAATTGGGCAGCGGGGGGCCAAGAGACCCAGTACTTC
.	TRBV11-1	TRBJ1-1	TRBD1	CASSSEGALVTEAFF	TGTGCCAGCAGCTCCGAGGGGGCTTTGGTCACTGAAGCTTTCTTT
few	TRBV11-2	TRBJ2-2	TRBD2	CASSLGSGTNTGELFF	TGTGCCAGCAGCTTGGGCAGCGGGACGAACACCGGGGAGCTGTTTTTT
.	TRBV7-2	TRBJ1-2	TRBD1	CASSLTGDYGYTF	TGTGCCAGCAGCTTGACAGGGGACTATGGCTACACCTTC
.	TRBV6-2/TRBV6-3	TRBJ1-5	TRBD1	CASSYNGQGAYGNQPQHF	TGTGCCAGCAGTTACAACGGACAGGGGGCGTACGGCAATCAGCCCCAGCATTTT
.	TRBV4-3	TRBJ1-2	.	CASSQDRVGGLGYTF	TGCGCCAGCAGCCAAGATAGAGTTGGCGGGCTTGGCTACACCTTC
.	TRBV3-1/TRBV3-2	TRBJ2-7	.	CASSLVGGYEQYF	TGTGCCAGCAGCCTCGTGGGCGGGTACGAGCAGTACTTC
.	TRBV12-3/TRBV12-4	TRBJ1-2	TRBD1	CASSYGTGNGYTF	TGTGCCAGCAGTTACGGGACAGGGAATGGCTACACCTTC
.	TRBV4-2	TRBJ2-1	.	CASSIRQNFGTGNEQFF	TGTGCCAGCAGCATACGACAGAATTTCGGGACTGGCAATGAGCAGTTCTTC
.	TRBV7-9	TRBJ2-7	.	CASSFVGIYEQYF	TGTGCCAGCAGCTTCGTCGGGATCTACGAGCAGTACTTC
once	TRBV7-6	TRBJ2-7	TRBD1	CASSLVPTGTSDEQYF	TGTGCCAGCAGCTTAGTTCCGACAGGGACAAGCGACGAGCAGTACTTC
.	TRBV27	TRBJ1-2	.	CASSVNRVSTGGYTF	TGTGCCAGCAGTGTCAACAGGGTATCAACGGGGGGCTACACCTTC
.	TRBV11-2	TRBJ2-3	.	CASSLDPGGAITDTQYF	TGTGCCAGCAGCTTAGATCCAGGAGGGGCCATCACAGATACGCAGTATTTT
once	TRBV5-1	TRBJ2-7	.	CASSLELAAGEQYF	TGCGCCAGCAGCTTGGAGTTGGCCGCGGGGGAGCAGTACTTC
.	TRBV6-4	TRBJ2-3	.	CATVGGPHFGTQYF	TGTGCCACCGTGGGGGGACCTCATTTTGGCACGCAGTATTTT
.	TRBV19	TRBJ1-2	TRBD1	CASSILMDRGNGYTF	TGTGCCAGTAGTATCCTGATGGACAGGGGGAATGGCTACACCTTC
.	TRBV29-1	TRBJ2-3	TRBD1	CSVKSGDRGLADTQYF	TGCAGCGTGAAAAGCGGGGACAGGGGTTTAGCAGATACGCAGTATTTT
once	TRBV5-5	TRBJ2-7	TRBD2	CASSLDGTSGTEQYF	TGTGCCAGCAGCTTGGACGGGACTAGCGGGACCGAGCAGTACTTC
.	TRBV11-2	TRBJ2-4	.	CASSFTGPKNIQYF	TGTGCCAGCAGCTTTACAGGCCCCAAAAACATTCAGTACTTC
.	TRBV5-1	TRBJ1-2	.	CASSLDINYGYTF	TGCGCCAGCAGCTTGGACATCAACTATGGCTACACCTTC
.	TRBV4-1	TRBJ2-1	TRBD2	CASSQGWLAGAYNEQFF	TGCGCCAGCAGCCAAGGATGGCTAGCGGGAGCCTACAATGAGCAGTTCTTC
once	TRBV5-8	TRBJ1-4	.	CASSSGGRLNEKLFF	TGTGCCAGCAGCTCTGGGGGGAGGCTTAATGAAAAACTGTTTTTT
.	TRBV3-1/TRBV3-2	TRBJ1-2	.	CASSRRGDSNYGYTF	TGTGCCAGCAGCCGGCGGGGGGATTCTAACTATGGCTACACCTTC